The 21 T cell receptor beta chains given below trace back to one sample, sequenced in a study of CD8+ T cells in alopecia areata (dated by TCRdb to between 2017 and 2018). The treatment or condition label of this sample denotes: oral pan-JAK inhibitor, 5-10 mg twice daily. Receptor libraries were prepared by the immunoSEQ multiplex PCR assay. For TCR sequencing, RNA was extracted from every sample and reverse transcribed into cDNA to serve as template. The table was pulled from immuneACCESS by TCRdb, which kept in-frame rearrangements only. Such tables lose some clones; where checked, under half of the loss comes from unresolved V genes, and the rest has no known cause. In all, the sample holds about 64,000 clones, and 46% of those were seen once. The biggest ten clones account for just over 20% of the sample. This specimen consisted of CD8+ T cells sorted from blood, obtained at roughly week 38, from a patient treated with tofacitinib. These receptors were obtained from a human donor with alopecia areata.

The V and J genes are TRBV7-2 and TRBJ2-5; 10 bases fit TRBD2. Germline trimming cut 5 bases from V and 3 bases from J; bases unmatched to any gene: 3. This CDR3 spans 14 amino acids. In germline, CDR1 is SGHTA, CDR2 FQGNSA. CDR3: CASSPGTSEETQYF. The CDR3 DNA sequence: TGTGCCAGCAGCCCTGGGACTAGCGAAGAGACCCAGTACTTC.

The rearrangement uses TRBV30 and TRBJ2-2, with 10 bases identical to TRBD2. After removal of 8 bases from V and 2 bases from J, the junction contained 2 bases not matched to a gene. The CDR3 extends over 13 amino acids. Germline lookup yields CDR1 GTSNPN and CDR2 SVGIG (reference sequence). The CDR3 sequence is CAGLAVNTGELFF. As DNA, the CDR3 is TGTGCCGGACTAGCGGTAAACACCGGGGAGCTGTTTTTT.

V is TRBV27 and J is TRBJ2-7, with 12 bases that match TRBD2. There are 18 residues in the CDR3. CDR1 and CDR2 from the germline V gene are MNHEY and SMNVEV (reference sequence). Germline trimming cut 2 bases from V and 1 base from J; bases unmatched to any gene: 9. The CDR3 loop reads CASSLVTSGSPGSYEQYF. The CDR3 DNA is TGTGCCAGCAGTTTAGTGACTAGCGGGAGCCCGGGGTCCTACGAGCAGTACTTC.

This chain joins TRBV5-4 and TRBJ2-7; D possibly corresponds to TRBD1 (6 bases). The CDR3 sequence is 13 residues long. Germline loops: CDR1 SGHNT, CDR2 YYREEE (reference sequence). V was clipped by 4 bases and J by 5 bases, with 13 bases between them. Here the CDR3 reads CASSGETGNEQYF. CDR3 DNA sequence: TGTGCCAGCAGCGGGGAGACAGGTAACGAGCAGTACTTC.

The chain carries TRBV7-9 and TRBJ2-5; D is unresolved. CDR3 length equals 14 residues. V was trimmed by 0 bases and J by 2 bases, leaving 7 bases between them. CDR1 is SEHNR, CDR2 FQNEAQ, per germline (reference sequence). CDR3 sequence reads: CASSLAGRQETQYF. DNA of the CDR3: TGTGCCAGCAGCTTAGCGGGCAGGCAAGAGACCCAGTACTTC.

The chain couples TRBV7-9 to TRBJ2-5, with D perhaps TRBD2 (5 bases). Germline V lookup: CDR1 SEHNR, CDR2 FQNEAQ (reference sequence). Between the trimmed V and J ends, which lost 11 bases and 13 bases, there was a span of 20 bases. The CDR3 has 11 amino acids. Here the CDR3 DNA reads TGTGCCGCCTCCCTGGCGGAGGTGATGTACTTC. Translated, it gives CAASLAEVMYF.

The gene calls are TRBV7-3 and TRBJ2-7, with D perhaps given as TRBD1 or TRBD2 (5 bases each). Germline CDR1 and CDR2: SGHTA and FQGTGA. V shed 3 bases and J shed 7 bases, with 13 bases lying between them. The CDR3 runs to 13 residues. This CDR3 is CASSLSGTGEQYF. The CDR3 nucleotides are TGTGCCAGCAGCTTGTCCGGGACGGGGGAGCAGTACTTC. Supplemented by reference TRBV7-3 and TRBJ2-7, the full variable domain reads GAGVSQTPSNKVTEKGKYVELRCDPISGHTALYWYRQSLGQGPEFLIYFQGTGAADDSGLPNDRFFAVRPEGSVSTLKIQRTERGDSAVYLCASSLSGTGEQYFGPGTRLTVT.

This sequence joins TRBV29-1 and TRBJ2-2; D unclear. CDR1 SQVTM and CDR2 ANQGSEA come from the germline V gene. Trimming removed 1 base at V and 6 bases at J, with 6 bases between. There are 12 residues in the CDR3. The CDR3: CSVEVTPGELFF. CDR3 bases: TGCAGCGTTGAAGTCACCCCCGGGGAGCTGTTTTTT.

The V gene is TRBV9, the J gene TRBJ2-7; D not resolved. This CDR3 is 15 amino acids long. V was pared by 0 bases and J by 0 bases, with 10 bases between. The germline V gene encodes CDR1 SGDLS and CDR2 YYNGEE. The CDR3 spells CASSVGVGPSYEQYF. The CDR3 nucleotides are TGTGCCAGCAGCGTAGGGGTTGGACCCTCCTACGAGCAGTACTTC.

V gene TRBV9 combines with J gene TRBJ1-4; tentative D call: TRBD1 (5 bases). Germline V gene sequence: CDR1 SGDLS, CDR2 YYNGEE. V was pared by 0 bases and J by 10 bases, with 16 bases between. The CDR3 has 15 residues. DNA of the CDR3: TGTGCCAGCAGCGTAGGCGACAGACCTTTTGGAAAACTGTTTTTT. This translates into CASSVGDRPFGKLFF.

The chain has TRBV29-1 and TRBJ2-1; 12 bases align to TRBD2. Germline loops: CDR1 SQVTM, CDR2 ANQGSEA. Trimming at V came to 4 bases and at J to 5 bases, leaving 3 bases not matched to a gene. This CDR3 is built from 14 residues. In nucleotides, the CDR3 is TGCAGCGTTGTGTGGACTAGCGGGAACAATGAGCAGTTCTTC. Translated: CSVVWTSGNNEQFF.

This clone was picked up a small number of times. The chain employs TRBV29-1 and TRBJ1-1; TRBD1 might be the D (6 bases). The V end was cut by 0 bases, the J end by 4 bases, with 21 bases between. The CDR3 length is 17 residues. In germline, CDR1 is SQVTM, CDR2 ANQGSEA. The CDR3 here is CSVEERGAMSSGTEAFF. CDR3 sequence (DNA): TGCAGCGTTGAAGAAAGGGGGGCGATGAGTTCCGGCACTGAAGCTTTCTTT.

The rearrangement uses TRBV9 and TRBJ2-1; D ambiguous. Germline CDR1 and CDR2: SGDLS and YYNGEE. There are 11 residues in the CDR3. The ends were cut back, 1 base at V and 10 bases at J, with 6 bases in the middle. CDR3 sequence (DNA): TGTGCCAGCAGCGTATCCAGGGAGCAGTTCTTC. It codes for CASSVSREQFF.

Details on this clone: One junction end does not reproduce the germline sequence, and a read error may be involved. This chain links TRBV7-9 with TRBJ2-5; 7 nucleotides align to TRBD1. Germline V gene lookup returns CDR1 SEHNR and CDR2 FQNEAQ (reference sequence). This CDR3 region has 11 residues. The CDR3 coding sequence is TGTGCCAGCAGCTTAGAGACAGGGCCGGACTTC. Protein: CASSLETGPDF.

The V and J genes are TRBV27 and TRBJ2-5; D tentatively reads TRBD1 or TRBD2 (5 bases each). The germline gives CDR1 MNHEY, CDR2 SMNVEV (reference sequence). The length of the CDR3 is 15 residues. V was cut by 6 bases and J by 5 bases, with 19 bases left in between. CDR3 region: CASSPSPGWGETQYF. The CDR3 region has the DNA TGTGCCAGCAGCCCATCTCCGGGGTGGGGGGAGACCCAGTACTTC.

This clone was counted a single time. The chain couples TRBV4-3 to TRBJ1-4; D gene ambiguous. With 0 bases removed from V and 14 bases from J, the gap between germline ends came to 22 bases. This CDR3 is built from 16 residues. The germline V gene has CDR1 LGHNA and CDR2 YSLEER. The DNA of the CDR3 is TGCGCCAGCAGCCAAGATCGGCGGCAGGTGATTGGTGAGCTGTTTTTT. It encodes CASSQDRRQVIGELFF.

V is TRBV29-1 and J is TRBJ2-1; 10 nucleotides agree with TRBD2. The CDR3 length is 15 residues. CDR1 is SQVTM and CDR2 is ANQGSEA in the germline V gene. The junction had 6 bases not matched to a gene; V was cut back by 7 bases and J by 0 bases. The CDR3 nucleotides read TGCAGCGCATCCGGGACTAGCGACTCCTACAATGAGCAGTTCTTC. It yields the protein CSASGTSDSYNEQFF.

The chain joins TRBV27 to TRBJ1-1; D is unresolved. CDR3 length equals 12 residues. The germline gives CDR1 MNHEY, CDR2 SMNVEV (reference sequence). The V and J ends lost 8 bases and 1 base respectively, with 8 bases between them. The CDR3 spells CASYRANTEAFF. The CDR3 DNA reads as TGTGCCAGCTACCGGGCGAACACTGAAGCTTTCTTT.

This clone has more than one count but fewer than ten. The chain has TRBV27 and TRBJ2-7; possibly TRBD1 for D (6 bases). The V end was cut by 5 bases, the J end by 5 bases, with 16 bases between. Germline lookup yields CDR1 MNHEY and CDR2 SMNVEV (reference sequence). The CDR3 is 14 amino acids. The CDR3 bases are TGTGCCAGCAGTCTTGGACAGTCAGCGGACGAGCAGTACTTC. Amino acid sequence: CASSLGQSADEQYF.

The CDR3 nucleotides are TGTGCCAGCAGCGTAGACGAGGGCCCGGGGGAGCAGTACTTC. Translating it yields CASSVDEGPGEQYF. This chain connects TRBV9 to TRBJ2-7; weak D call: TRBD2 (5 bases). The germline V gene has CDR1 SGDLS and CDR2 YYNGEE. V was clipped by 0 bases and J by 7 bases, with 14 bases between them. The CDR3 loop spans 14 amino acids.

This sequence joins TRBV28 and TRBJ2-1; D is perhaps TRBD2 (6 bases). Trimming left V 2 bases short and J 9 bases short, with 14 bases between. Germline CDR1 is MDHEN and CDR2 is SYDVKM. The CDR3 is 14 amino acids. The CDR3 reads CASSLVGRASEQFF. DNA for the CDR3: TGTGCCAGCAGTTTAGTCGGGAGAGCCAGTGAGCAGTTCTTC. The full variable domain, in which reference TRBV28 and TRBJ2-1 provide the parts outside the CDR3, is DVKVTQSSRYLVKRTGEKVFLECVQDMDHENMFWYRQDPGLGLRLIYFSYDVKMKEKGDIPEGYSVSREKKERFSLILESASTNQTSMYLCASSLVGRASEQFFGPGTRLTVL.